The clone carrying this T cell receptor beta chain showed up just a few times. V shed 0 bases and J 10 bases; nucleotides not matched to a gene: 2. The CDR3 covers 15 residues. Germline V gene lookup returns CDR1 SGHDT and CDR2 YYEEEE. TCRdb fed the 5' RACE reads into MiXCR, producing one record per CDR3 protein. The profile shows 500,000 to 650,000 distinct CDR3 sequences, under 8.5% of them singletons. The entry originates in a study of identical twins. The data also belong to a second study, concerning yellow fever vaccine responses in identical twins.

The clonotype was recovered from a woman aged 18-29 years in good health. Sequenced sample: PBMCs. The J gene is TRBJ2-1, the V gene TRBV5-6; 15 nucleotides agree with TRBD2. The CDR3 sequence: CASSLGTSGRDEQFF. CDR3 DNA: TGTGCCAGCAGCTTGGGGACTAGCGGGAGGGACGAGCAGTTCTTC. The full variable domain, with the rest looked up from reference TRBV5-6 and TRBJ2-1, is DAGVTQSPTHLIKTRGQQVTLRCSPKSGHDTVSWYQQALGQGPQFIFQYYEEEERQRGNFPDRFSGHQFPNYSSELNVNALLLGDSALYLCASSLGTSGRDEQFFGPGTRLTVL.